The 19 T cell receptor beta chains in this list originate from one sample, sequenced in a study of shared clonotypes between healthy human individuals. Clones were read by immunoSEQ multiplex PCR, and TCRdb kept only the in-frame ones, dropping some. In the table there are approximately 1,500,000 clones, around 97% of which are singletons. Sequenced material: naive CD4+ T cells sorted from blood. The subset is: CD45RA+ positively selected. The source is a man aged 30-40 years in good health.

The chain uses TRBV18 and TRBJ2-1; 12 bases align to TRBD2. In germline, CDR1 is KGHSH, CDR2 LQKENI. The CDR3 is 17 amino acids. Losses at the gene ends were 0 bases for V and 7 bases for J; bases not matched to a gene: 7. The CDR3 spells CASSPPGLAGGWNEQFF. The DNA of the CDR3 is TGTGCCAGCTCACCACCGGGGCTAGCGGGAGGGTGGAATGAGCAGTTCTTC. The variable domain in full, completed from reference TRBV18 and TRBJ2-1, reads NAGVMQNPRHLVRRRGQEARLRCSPMKGHSHVYWYRQLPEEGLKFMVYLQKENIIDESGMPKERFSAEFPKEGPSILRIQQVVRGDSAAYFCASSPPGLAGGWNEQFFGPGTRLTVL.

The chain recombines TRBV4-2 with TRBJ2-1, with TRBD2 identical over 13 bases. CDR3 size: 19 residues. Germline V gene lookup returns CDR1 LGHNA and CDR2 YNFKEQ. The J segment lost 7 bases and the V segment lost 0 bases, leaving 12 bases of the junction unmatched. The CDR3, as DNA: TGTGCCAGCAGCCAAGACCGCCCGGGACTAGCGGGGACGTGGAATGAGCAGTTCTTC. Translation: CASSQDRPGLAGTWNEQFF.

V is TRBV5-1 and J is TRBJ2-2, with D tentatively TRBD1 (5 bases). V shed 0 bases and J shed 4 bases, with 16 bases lying between them. The CDR3 contains 17 residues. The germline CDR1 and CDR2 sequences are SGHRS and YFSETQ. CDR3 protein: CASSLGPPGQGTGELFF. Written as DNA, the CDR3 is TGCGCCAGCAGCTTGGGACCCCCAGGGCAGGGCACCGGGGAGCTGTTTTTT.

This clone was seen just once. The V and J genes are TRBV6-1 and TRBJ1-5, with a tentative D call TRBD1 (6 bases). The CDR3 consists of 14 residues. Germline loops: CDR1 MNHNS, CDR2 SASEGT. Trimming took off 2 bases at V and 3 bases at J, with 8 bases between the two ends. The CDR3 loop reads CASSETGINQPQHF. CDR3 nucleotide sequence: TGTGCCAGCAGTGAAACAGGGATCAATCAGCCCCAGCATTTT.

This chain joins TRBV15 and TRBJ2-7; either TRBD1 or TRBD2 may fit D (6 bases each). The CDR3 has 16 amino acids. V dropped 3 bases and J dropped 3 bases, with 18 bases sitting between them. Per germline, CDR1 LNHNV and CDR2 YYDKDF (reference sequence). CDR3 nucleotide sequence: TGTGCCACCAGCAGCGGGGGCAGGGGTTCCTTCTACGAGCAGTACTTC. Protein product: CATSSGGRGSFYEQYF.

This chain links TRBV6-1 with TRBJ1-4; D possibly corresponds to TRBD1 (6 bases). The germline V gene has CDR1 MNHNS and CDR2 SASEGT. CDR3 length equals 14 residues. V lost 6 bases and J lost 7, with 15 bases in between. Here the CDR3 DNA reads TGTGCCAGCAGAACACAGGGATATATTGAAAAACTGTTTTTT. It translates to CASRTQGYIEKLFF.

The chain has TRBV5-4 and TRBJ2-1; D call uncertain. Deletions cut 3 bases from V and 0 bases from J, with 10 bases between. The CDR3 totals 15 residues. Germline loops: CDR1 SGHNT, CDR2 YYREEE (reference sequence). CDR3 residues: CASSSTLSSYNEQFF. In DNA, the CDR3 is TGTGCCAGCAGCTCTACACTTAGCTCCTACAATGAGCAGTTCTTC.

The chain recombines TRBV7-3 with TRBJ1-1; D uncertain. Germline CDR1 is SGHTA and CDR2 is FQGTGA. The CDR3 contains 16 residues. Deletions cut 5 bases from V and 6 bases from J, with 22 bases between. For the CDR3, the DNA is TGTGCCAGCAGCCCCCGGACCGGAGCTGGGCGAGCTGAAGCTTTCTTT. This translates into CASSPRTGAGRAEAFF.

The chain recombines TRBV6-4 with TRBJ2-6, with D uncertain. This CDR3 has 15 residues. Germline loops: CDR1 MRHNA, CDR2 SNTAGT. The ends were cut back, 5 bases at V and 0 bases at J, with 8 bases in the middle. This chain's CDR3 is CASSWGNSGANVLTF. The DNA of the CDR3 is TGTGCCAGCAGTTGGGGAAACTCTGGGGCCAACGTCCTGACTTTC.

The chain uses TRBV10-3 and TRBJ2-1; TRBD2 matches at 9 bases. In germline, CDR1 is ENHRY, CDR2 SYGVKD. After removal of 4 bases from V and 5 bases from J, the junction contained 3 bases not matched to a gene. The CDR3 contains 14 residues. The CDR3 reads CAISASGTNNEQFF. The CDR3 DNA is TGTGCCATCAGTGCTAGCGGGACAAACAATGAGCAGTTCTTC.

The chain carries TRBV5-1 and TRBJ2-7; 10 bases fit TRBD2. The CDR3 has 14 residues. Per the germline V gene, CDR1 is SGHRS and CDR2 is YFSETQ. V was clipped by 4 bases and J by 3 bases; unmatched bases: 4. The CDR3 DNA reads TGCGCCAGCAGCCGGGCTAGCGGGAGCTACGAGCAGTACTTC. Translated: CASSRASGSYEQYF.

This chain connects TRBV10-2 to TRBJ1-5; the D gene is possibly TRBD1 (5 bases). Germline CDR1 reads WSHSY; CDR2 reads SAAADI. The V end was cut by 4 bases, the J end by 2 bases, with 6 bases between. The CDR3 runs to 13 residues. The CDR3 loop is CASSVRGNQPQHF. The CDR3 region has the DNA TGCGCCAGCAGTGTCAGGGGCAATCAGCCCCAGCATTTT.

The chain links TRBV6-6 to TRBJ1-2; 8 bases line up with TRBD1. V was clipped by 5 bases and J by 4 bases; unmatched bases: 12. The CDR3 is 16 residues long. From germline, CDR1 is MNHNY and CDR2 SVGAGI (reference sequence). The CDR3: CASSTIDRGSSYGYTF. In DNA form, the CDR3 reads TGTGCCAGCAGTACCATAGACAGGGGCAGTTCCTATGGCTACACCTTC.

This chain uses TRBV11-2 with TRBJ1-5; D gene ambiguous. Germline V gives CDR1 SGHAT, CDR2 FQNNGV. The CDR3 totals 12 residues. Trimming stripped 3 bases from V and 6 bases from J, with 6 bases between. CDR3: CASSFPGQPQHF. In nucleotides, the CDR3 is TGTGCCAGCAGCTTCCCTGGTCAGCCCCAGCATTTT.

The CDR3, as DNA: TGTGCCAGCAGCTTAGGGGTCGCCTATGGCTACACCTTC. It codes for CASSLGVAYGYTF. V gene TRBV7-2 combines with J gene TRBJ1-2; D unresolved. The CDR3 extends over 13 amino acids. The germline V gene encodes CDR1 SGHTA and CDR2 FQGNSA. V was cut by 1 base and J by 4 bases, with 7 bases left in between.

The chain combines TRBV28 with TRBJ2-3; TRBD1 or TRBD2 may be the D gene (5 bases each). Germline CDR1 and CDR2: MDHEN and SYDVKM. The CDR3 contains 14 residues. V lost 2 bases and J lost 8, with 14 bases in between. The CDR3 protein is CASSLPGPPSTQYF. DNA for the CDR3: TGTGCCAGCAGTTTACCGGGACCTCCAAGTACGCAGTATTTT.

The V call is TRBV30, the J call TRBJ2-4, with D unclear. Germline V gene lookup returns CDR1 GTSNPN and CDR2 SVGIG (reference sequence). V lost 6 bases to trimming and J lost 4 bases, with 7 bases between them. The CDR3 loop spans 11 amino acids. This CDR3 reads CACAMKNIQYF. The CDR3 DNA reads as TGTGCCTGCGCCATGAAAAACATTCAGTACTTC. Combining the CDR3 with reference TRBV30 and TRBJ2-4 gives the whole variable domain SQTIHQWPATLVQPVGSPLSLECTVEGTSNPNLYWYRQAAGRGLQLLFYSVGIGQISSEVPQNLSASRPQDRQFILSSKKLLLSDSGFYLCACAMKNIQYFGAGTRLSVL.

The gene calls are TRBV7-1 and TRBJ2-7; maybe TRBD2 (5 bases). TRBV7-1 qualifies as an ORF whose function is uncertain. CDR3 length: 14 amino acids. The ends were cut back, 4 bases at V and 4 bases at J, with 14 bases in the middle. The CDR3: CASSLALTFYEQYF. The CDR3 coding sequence is TGTGCCAGCAGCTTAGCGTTAACATTTTACGAGCAGTACTTC.

The DNA of the CDR3 is TGCGCCAGCAGCTCGGAGGGGACTAGACCCGATACGCAGTATTTT. Its translation is CASSSEGTRPDTQYF. V usage is TRBV5-1 and J usage is TRBJ2-3; 8 bases are shared with TRBD2. Germline assignment: CDR1 SGHRS and CDR2 YFSETQ. This CDR3 comprises 15 residues. Trimming took 3 bases from V and 6 from J; bases not matched to a gene: 9.